This T cell receptor beta chain stems from a study of blood T cell repertoires in COVID-19. Study information: The United States, Italy and Spain were the sources of the acute and convalescent COVID-19 samples.

Methods used by the authors: Amplification of reference gene primers was used by the study to estimate nucleated cell counts. Only in-frame clones appear in the TCRdb table, and some are missing; sequencing was by immunoSEQ multiplex PCR. V and J calls and clone size come straight from that table; D and trimming were deduced from the DNA. The data contain some 250,000 clones, roughly nine tenths of them singletons. The cohort comprised adults aged roughly 18 to 95 years residing in about two dozen US areas. Germline V lookup: CDR1 SNHLY, CDR2 FYNNEI. V shed 4 bases, J shed 5 bases, and the junction held 12 bases outside the gene matches. The CDR3 is 17 residues long.

This rearrangement joins TRBV2 to TRBJ2-3, with 10 bases matching TRBD2. This receptor was identified in a human donor in a cohort exposed to, infected with or recovered from COVID-19 (not recorded which). The donor label of this sample is uncertain. The specimen sequenced was PBMCs or T cells enriched from blood (not recorded which). DNA for the CDR3: TGTGCCAGCAGTGGGGGACTAGCGACTCTTGGAGGAGATACGCAGTATTTT. This sequence encodes CASSGGLATLGGDTQYF.